This T cell receptor (beta chain) was identified during a study of blood T cell repertoires in COVID-19. About the study: PBMCs, B-cell-depleted T cells, or T cells were the source of the cDNA or gDNA that made up the material.

Per the germline V gene, CDR1 is SGHTA and CDR2 is FQGNSA. Trimming cost V 5 bases and J 4 bases; bases outside gene matches: 5. The CDR3 spans 15 residues. This clone was observed a handful of times. Method: immunoSEQ multiplex PCR; TCRdb's copy keeps in-frame clones and lacks some. The data contain approximately 190,000 clones, approximately 86% of them seen just once; the ten biggest clones take up around 24%. This chain connects TRBV7-2 to TRBJ1-2, with 12 positions matching TRBD1. The source is a woman aged 35 to 49 in a cohort exposed to, infected with or recovered from COVID-19 (not recorded which). Sequences were obtained from PBMCs or T cells enriched from blood (not recorded which). Here the CDR3 reads CASSLGTGGGYGYTF. CDR3 DNA sequence: TGTGCCAGCAGCCTGGGGACAGGGGGCGGCTATGGCTACACCTTC.